Sequencing of this TCR beta chain was carried out in a study of blood T cell repertoires in COVID-19. In the study overall: Sources were T cells, B-cell-depleted T cells, or PBMCs; the material itself was cDNA or gDNA.

The authors' processing: Reference gene primers were amplified, and this amplification served to estimate nucleated cell counts. Data came from immunoSEQ multiplex PCR; TCRdb stores just in-frame clones and leaves some out. The D gene and trimming were derived from the DNA, and the V and J assignments and clone size from that table. The sample yields roughly 250,000 clones, 85% to 90% seen once. Enrolled through a virtual design, the participants were between 18 and 89 years of age and came from 24 US areas. A COVID-19 case had been met by exposed participants during the 2 weeks before study entry. V dropped 0 bases and J dropped 10 bases, with 13 bases sitting between them. The germline V gene has CDR1 SGHDT and CDR2 YYEEEE. The CDR3 has 14 residues.

The sequence came from a man aged 45-60 years who had been exposed to COVID-19. Sequencing was carried out using PBMCs or T cells enriched from blood (not recorded which). The chain has TRBV5-6 and TRBJ1-4, with a possible D match to TRBD1 (6 bases). CDR3 sequence reads: CASSLGRGPRKLFF. CDR3 bases: TGTGCCAGCAGCTTGGGCAGGGGACCTAGAAAACTGTTTTTT.